This TCR beta chain came from a study of blood T cells in healthy people across ages. About the research overall: The capture of about one barcoded beta molecule per two T cells was achieved by template switching.

CDR3 length: 13 amino acids. With 2 bases clipped from V and 6 bases from J, the junction kept 3 bases outside the gene matches. The germline V gene has CDR1 LGHDT and CDR2 YNNKEL (reference sequence). Using a J-beta primer mix together with a sample-barcoded 5' primer, a second PCR was run for roughly 6 to 11 cycles. TCRdb recomputed calls from the 5' RACE reads with MiXCR, one row per CDR3 protein. The repertoire holds about a million distinct CDR3 sequences, with around 46% as singletons. The sequence came from a man aged 25 to 40 in good health. The sequencing sample was made of blood. The rearrangement uses TRBV3-1 and TRBJ1-1; 7 bases fit TRBD1. The CDR3 here is CASSQQGVAEAFF. The CDR3 bases are TGTGCCAGCAGCCAACAGGGGGTCGCTGAAGCTTTCTTT.